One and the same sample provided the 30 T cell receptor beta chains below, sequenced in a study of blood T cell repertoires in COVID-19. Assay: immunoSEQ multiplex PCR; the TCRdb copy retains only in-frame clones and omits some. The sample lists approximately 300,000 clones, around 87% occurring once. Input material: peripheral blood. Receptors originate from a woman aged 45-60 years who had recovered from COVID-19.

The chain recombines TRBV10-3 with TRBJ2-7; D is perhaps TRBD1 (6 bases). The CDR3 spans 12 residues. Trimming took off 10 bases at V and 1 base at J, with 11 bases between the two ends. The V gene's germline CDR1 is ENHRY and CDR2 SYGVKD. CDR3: CATLGQSYEQYF. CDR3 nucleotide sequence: TGTGCCACCTTAGGACAGTCCTACGAGCAGTACTTC.

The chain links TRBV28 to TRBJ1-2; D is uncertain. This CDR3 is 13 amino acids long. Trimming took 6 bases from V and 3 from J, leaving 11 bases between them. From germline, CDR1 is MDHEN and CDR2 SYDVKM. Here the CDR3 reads CASRSGSDYGYTF. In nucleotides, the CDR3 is TGTGCCAGCAGAAGTGGCAGCGACTATGGCTACACCTTC.

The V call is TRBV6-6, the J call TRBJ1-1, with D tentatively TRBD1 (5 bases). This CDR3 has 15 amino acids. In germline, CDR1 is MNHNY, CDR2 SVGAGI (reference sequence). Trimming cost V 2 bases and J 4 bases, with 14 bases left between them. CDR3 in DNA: TGTGCCAGCAGTTACACCGGGCAGGGCCCCACTGAAGCTTTCTTT. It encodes CASSYTGQGPTEAFF.

The CDR3 here is CASRDGRGREAFF. DNA for the CDR3: TGTGCCAGCAGGGATGGCAGGGGTCGGGAAGCTTTCTTT. The rearrangement uses TRBV2 and TRBJ1-1; possible D gene TRBD1, 6 bases. Germline CDR1 reads SNHLY; CDR2 reads FYNNEI. The CDR3 loop spans 13 amino acids. The V end lost 6 bases, the J end lost 8 bases, and 16 bases lay between the germline ends.

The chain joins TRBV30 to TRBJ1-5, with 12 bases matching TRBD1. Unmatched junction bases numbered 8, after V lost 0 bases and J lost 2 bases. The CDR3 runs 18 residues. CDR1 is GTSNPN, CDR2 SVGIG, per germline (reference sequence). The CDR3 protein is CAWSVSWDRGLGNQPQHF. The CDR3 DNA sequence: TGTGCCTGGAGTGTCAGTTGGGACAGGGGGCTTGGCAATCAGCCCCAGCATTTT.

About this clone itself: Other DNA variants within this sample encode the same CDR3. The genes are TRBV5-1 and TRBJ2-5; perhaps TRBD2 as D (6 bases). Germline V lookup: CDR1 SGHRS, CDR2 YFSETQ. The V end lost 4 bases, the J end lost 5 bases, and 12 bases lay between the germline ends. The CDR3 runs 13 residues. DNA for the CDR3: TGCGCCAGCAGCCCTGAGGGAGGCGAGACCCAGTACTTC. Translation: CASSPEGGETQYF. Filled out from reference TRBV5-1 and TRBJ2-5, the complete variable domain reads KAGVTQTPRYLIKTRGQQVTLSCSPISGHRSVSWYQQTPGQGLQFLFEYFSETQRNKGNFPGRFSGRQFSNSRSEMNVSTLELGDSALYLCASSPEGGETQYFGPGTRLLVL.

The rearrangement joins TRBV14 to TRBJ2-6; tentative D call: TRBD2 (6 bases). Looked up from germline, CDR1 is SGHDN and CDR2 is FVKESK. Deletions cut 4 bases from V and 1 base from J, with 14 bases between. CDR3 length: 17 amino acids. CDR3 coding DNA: TGTGCCAGCAGCCCCCTTTGGAGGGCTTCTGGGGCCAACGTCCTGACTTTC. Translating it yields CASSPLWRASGANVLTF.

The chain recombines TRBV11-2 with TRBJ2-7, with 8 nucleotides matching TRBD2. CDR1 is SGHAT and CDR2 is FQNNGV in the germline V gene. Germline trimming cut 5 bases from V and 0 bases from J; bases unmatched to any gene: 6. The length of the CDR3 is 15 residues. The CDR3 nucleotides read TGTGCCAGCAGCCGATACGGGAGGGGCTCCTACGAGCAGTACTTC. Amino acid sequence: CASSRYGRGSYEQYF.

The CDR3 coding sequence is TGCGCCAGCAGCTGGGGGCCGACAGGGCTGAGGGGTATGAACACTGAAGCTTTCTTT. It is translated as CASSWGPTGLRGMNTEAFF. The rearrangement links TRBV5-1 to TRBJ1-1, with TRBD1 matching over 7 bases. With 3 bases clipped from V and 0 bases from J, the junction kept 17 bases outside the gene matches. CDR3 length equals 19 residues. In germline, CDR1 is SGHRS, CDR2 YFSETQ.

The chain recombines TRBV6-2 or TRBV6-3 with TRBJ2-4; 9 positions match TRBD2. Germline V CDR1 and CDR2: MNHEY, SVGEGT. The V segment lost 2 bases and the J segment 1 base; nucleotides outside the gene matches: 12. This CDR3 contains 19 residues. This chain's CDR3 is CASSYRLAGAEFAKNIQYF. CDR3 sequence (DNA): TGTGCCAGCAGTTACCGATTAGCGGGAGCGGAGTTCGCCAAAAACATTCAGTACTTC.

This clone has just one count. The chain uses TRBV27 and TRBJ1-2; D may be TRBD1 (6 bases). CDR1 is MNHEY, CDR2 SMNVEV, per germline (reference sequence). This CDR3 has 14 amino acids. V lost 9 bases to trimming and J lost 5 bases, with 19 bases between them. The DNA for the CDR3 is TGTGCCAGTCGGCAATCCGGGACAAGTTATGGCTACACCTTC. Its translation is CASRQSGTSYGYTF.

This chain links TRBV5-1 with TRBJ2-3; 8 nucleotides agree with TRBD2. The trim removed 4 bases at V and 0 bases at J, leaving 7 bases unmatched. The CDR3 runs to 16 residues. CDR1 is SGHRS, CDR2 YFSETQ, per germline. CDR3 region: CASSQEASGSTDTQYF. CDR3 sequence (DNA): TGCGCCAGCAGCCAGGAGGCTAGCGGGAGCACAGATACGCAGTATTTT.

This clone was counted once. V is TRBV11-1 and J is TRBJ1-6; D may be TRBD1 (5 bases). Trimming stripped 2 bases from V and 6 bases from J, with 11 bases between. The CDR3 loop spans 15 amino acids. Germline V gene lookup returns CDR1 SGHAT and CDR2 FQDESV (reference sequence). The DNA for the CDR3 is TGTGCCAGCAGCTTATTGGAAGGGGCTAATTCACCCCTCCACTTT. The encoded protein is CASSLLEGANSPLHF.

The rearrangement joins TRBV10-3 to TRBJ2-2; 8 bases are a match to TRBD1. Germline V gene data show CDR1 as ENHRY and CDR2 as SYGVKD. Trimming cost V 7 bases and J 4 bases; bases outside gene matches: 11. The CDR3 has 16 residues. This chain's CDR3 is CAIMDKRQGSTGELFF. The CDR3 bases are TGTGCCATCATGGACAAGAGACAGGGGTCCACCGGGGAGCTGTTTTTT.

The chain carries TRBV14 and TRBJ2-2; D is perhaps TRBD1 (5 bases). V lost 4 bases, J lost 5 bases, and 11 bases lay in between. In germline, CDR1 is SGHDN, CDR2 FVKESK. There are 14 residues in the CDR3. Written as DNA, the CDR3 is TGTGCCAGCAGCCCCAGGGAAGTGACCGGGGAGCTGTTTTTT. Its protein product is CASSPREVTGELFF.

The CDR3 loop is CAWSTRRDNEQFF. CDR3 sequence (DNA): TGTGCCTGGTCAACCCGCCGCGACAATGAGCAGTTCTTC. The chain joins TRBV30 to TRBJ2-1; D ambiguous. The germline V gene has CDR1 GTSNPN and CDR2 SVGIG (reference sequence). CDR3 length equals 13 residues. V was shortened by 5 bases and J by 5 bases, with 13 bases between the two germline ends.

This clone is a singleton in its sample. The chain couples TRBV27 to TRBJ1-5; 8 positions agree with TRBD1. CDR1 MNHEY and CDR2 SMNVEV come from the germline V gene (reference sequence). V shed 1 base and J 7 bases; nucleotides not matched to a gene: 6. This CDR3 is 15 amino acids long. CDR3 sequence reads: CASSLFGQGGQPQHF. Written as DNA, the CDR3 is TGTGCCAGCAGTTTATTCGGACAGGGTGGACAGCCCCAGCATTTT.

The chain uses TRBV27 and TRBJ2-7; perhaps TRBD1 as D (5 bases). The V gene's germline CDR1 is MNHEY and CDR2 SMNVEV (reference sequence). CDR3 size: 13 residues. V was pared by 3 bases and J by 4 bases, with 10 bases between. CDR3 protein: CASSFATGYEQYF. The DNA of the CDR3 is TGTGCCAGCAGTTTTGCAACAGGATACGAGCAGTACTTC.

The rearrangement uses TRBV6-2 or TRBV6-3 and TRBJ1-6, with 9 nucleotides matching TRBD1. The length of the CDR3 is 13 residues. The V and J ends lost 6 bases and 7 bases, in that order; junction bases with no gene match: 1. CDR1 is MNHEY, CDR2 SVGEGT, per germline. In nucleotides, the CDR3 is TGTGCCAGCAGCGGACAGGGGAATTCACCCCTCCACTTT. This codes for CASSGQGNSPLHF.

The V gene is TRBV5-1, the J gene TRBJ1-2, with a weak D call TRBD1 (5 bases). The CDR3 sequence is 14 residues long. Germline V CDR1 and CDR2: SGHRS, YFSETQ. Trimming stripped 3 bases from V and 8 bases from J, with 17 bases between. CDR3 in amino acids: CASSSGGGSEGYTF. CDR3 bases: TGCGCCAGCAGCTCCGGGGGGGGATCTGAAGGCTACACCTTC. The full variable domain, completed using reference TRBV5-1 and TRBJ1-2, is KAGVTQTPRYLIKTRGQQVTLSCSPISGHRSVSWYQQTPGQGLQFLFEYFSETQRNKGNFPGRFSGRQFSNSRSEMNVSTLELGDSALYLCASSSGGGSEGYTFGSGTRLTVV.

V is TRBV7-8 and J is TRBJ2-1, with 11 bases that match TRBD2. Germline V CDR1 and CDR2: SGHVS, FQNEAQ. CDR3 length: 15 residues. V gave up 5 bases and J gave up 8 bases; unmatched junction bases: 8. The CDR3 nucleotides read TGTGCCAGCAGCGGGCGACTAGCGGGGTCCTATGAGCAGTTCTTC. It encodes CASSGRLAGSYEQFF.

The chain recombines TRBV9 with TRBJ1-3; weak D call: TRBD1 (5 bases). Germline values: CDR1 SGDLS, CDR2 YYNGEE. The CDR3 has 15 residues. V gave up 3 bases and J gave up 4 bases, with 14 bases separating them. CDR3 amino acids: CASSAQGVSGNTIYF. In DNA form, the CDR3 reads TGTGCCAGCAGCGCTCAGGGTGTATCGGGAAACACCATATATTTT.

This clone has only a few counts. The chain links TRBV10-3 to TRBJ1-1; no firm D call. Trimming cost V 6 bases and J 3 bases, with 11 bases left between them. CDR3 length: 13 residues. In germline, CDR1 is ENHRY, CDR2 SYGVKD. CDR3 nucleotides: TGTGCCATCAGGTCCGGGAGGGACACTGAAGCTTTCTTT. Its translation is CAIRSGRDTEAFF.

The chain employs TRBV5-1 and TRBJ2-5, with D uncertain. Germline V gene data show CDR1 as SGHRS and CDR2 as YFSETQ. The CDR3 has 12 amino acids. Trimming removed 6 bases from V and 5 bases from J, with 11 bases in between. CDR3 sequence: CASTMIGETQYF. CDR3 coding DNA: TGCGCCAGCACCATGATCGGGGAGACCCAGTACTTC.

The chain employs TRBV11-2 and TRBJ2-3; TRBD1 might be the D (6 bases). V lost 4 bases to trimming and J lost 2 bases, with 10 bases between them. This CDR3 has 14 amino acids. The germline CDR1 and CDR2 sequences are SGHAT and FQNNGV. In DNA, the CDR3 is TGTGCCAGCAGCTGGGGACACGACACAGATACGCAGTATTTT. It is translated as CASSWGHDTDTQYF.

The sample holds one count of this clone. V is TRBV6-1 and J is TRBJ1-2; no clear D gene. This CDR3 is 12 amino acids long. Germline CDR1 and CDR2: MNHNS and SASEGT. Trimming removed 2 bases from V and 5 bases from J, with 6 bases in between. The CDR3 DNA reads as TGTGCCAGCAGTGAACAGTTGTATGGCTACACCTTC. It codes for CASSEQLYGYTF.

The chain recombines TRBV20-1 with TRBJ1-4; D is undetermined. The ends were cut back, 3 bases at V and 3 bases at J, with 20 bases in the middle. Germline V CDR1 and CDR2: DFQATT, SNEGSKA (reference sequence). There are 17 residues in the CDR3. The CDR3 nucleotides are TGCAGTGCTAGTGCCGGGAGCACATATAGCGCTAATGAAAAACTGTTTTTT. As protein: CSASAGSTYSANEKLFF.

CDR3 residues: CASSLAKMRLRGYGYTF. CDR3 coding DNA: TGTGCCAGCAGCTTGGCCAAAATGCGGTTAAGAGGCTATGGCTACACCTTC. The chain is built from TRBV5-6 and TRBJ1-2, with no clear D. V was trimmed by 0 bases and J by 4 bases, leaving 19 bases between them. There are 17 residues in the CDR3. Germline V gives CDR1 SGHDT, CDR2 YYEEEE.

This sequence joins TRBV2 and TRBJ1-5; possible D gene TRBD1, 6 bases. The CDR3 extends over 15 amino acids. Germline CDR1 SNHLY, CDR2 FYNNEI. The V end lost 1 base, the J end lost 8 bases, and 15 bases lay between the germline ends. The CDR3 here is CASSEGQVFGKPQHF. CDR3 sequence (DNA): TGTGCCAGCAGTGAAGGACAGGTCTTTGGTAAGCCCCAGCATTTT.

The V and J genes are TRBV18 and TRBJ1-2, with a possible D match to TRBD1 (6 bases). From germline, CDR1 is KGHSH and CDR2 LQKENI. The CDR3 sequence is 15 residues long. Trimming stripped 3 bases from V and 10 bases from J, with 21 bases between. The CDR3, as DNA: TGTGCCAGCTCACCTTCTCGGTCAGGGGCCTTTGACTACACCTTC. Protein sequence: CASSPSRSGAFDYTF. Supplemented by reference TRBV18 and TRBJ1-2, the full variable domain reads NAGVMQNPRHLVRRRGQEARLRCSPMKGHSHVYWYRQLPEEGLKFMVYLQKENIIDESGMPKERFSAEFPKEGPSILRIQQVVRGDSAAYFCASSPSRSGAFDYTFGSGTRLTVV.